The entry below describes one T cell receptor (beta chain). Its specificity is not known. Relative to the germline gene, one junction end is altered; a read error may explain this. The CDR3 is 15 amino acids. Germline V gives CDR1 SEHNR, CDR2 FQNEAQ (reference sequence). The primer mix had 60 Vbeta and 13 Jbeta primers. Produced via immunoSEQ multiplex PCR; TCRdb's table is partial and in-frame only. The table shows over 150,000 clones, with about 80% occurring only once. The sample comes from a study of cytomegalovirus exposure and HLA in healthy donors. At the level of the study: An early data release held about 85 million unique TCRs from HLA-typed donors.

Study results and limitations: Exclusion applied to some V segments, including TRBV6-2 and TRBV6-3, as they were indistinguishable. In a later analysis, V- and J-gene trimming of beta chains associated with a DCLRE1C missense variant, replicated independently.

This chain joins TRBV7-9 and TRBJ2-7; TRBD1 is a possible D gene (6 bases). Sequencing used PBMCs. The receptor's source is a man between 18 and 35 years old in good health and CMV-seropositive. CDR3 protein: CSSSLDGTTTYEQYF. The DNA of the CDR3 is TGTTCCAGCAGCCTCGACGGGACAACTACCTACGAGCAGTACTTC. Using reference TRBV7-9 and TRBJ2-7 for the parts outside the CDR3, the full variable domain is DTGVSQNPRHKITKRGQNVTFRCDPISEHNRLYWYRQTLGQGPEFLTYFQNEAQLEKSRLLSDRFSAERPKGSFSTLEIQRTEQGDSAMYLCSSSLDGTTTYEQYFGPGTRLTVT.